The 3 T cell receptor beta chains given below trace back to one sample, sequenced in a study of T-cell reconstitution after alpha-beta-depleted transplantation in children. For TCRbeta, the library was prepared with unique molecular identifiers. In TCRdb, the PCR reads were re-called with MiXCR into one record per CDR3 protein. Of around 800,000 distinct CDR3 sequences in the sample, approximately 15% are singletons; the top ten hold approximately 5%. The source material was PBMCs, mostly from graft donor cells, sampled 360 days after TCRalphabeta/CD19-depleted stem cell transplant. Receptors originate from a male patient between 5 and 17 years old who had a stem cell transplant for acute lymphoblastic leukemia, so the T cells may come from the graft donor.

CDR3 DNA sequence: TGTGCCAGCAGTGATATCGGACTGAGCTCCTACGAGCAGTACTTC. Translated, it gives CASSDIGLSSYEQYF. The chain recombines TRBV12-3 or TRBV12-4 with TRBJ2-7, with D possibly TRBD2 on 5 matching bases. V gave up 5 bases and J gave up 0 bases, with 14 bases separating them. The CDR3 length is 15 residues.

This clonotype occurred a few times. The genes are TRBV11-3 and TRBJ2-3; D is undetermined. V gave up 3 bases and J gave up 4 bases, with 8 bases separating them. Germline CDR1 SGHNT, CDR2 YENEEA. The CDR3 has 13 amino acids. Here the CDR3 reads CASSFITSDTQYF. CDR3 bases: TGTGCCAGCAGCTTCATTACGTCAGATACGCAGTATTTT.

This clonotype was counted a few times. The chain carries TRBV11-2 and TRBJ2-2; tentatively, D is TRBD2 (6 bases). The V end was cut by 10 bases, the J end by 8 bases, with 17 bases between. Germline V gives CDR1 SGHAT, CDR2 FQNNGV. The CDR3 contains 13 residues. CDR3 sequence: CATGLGEAGELFF. For the CDR3, the DNA is TGTGCCACCGGACTTGGGGAGGCGGGGGAGCTGTTTTTT.